One and the same sample provided the 24 T cell receptor beta chains below, sequenced in a study of shared clonotypes between healthy human individuals. Profiling relied on immunoSEQ multiplex PCR, and the TCRdb table lists in-frame clones only, not all of them. Here the sample spans about 2,100,000 clones, approximately 94% being singletons. CD8 cells regarded as naive lacked CD45RO, were positively chosen for CCR7, and omitted terminally differentiated effector memory CD45RA+ cells. The sequenced sample was naive CD8+ T cells from PBMCs. The receptor source for this set is a man aged 18 to 30 in good health. Some clones in this sample may be carry-over from other donors' samples.

The rearrangement joins TRBV10-1 to TRBJ2-7, with 7 nucleotides matching TRBD2. The germline V gene encodes CDR1 WNHNN and CDR2 SYGVQD (reference sequence). CDR3 length equals 17 residues. V lost 2 bases, J lost 5 bases, and 15 bases stayed unmatched. The DNA for the CDR3 is TGCGCCAGCAGTGAGACTTTTGCGGCGGGAGAACACCACGAGCAGTACTTC. This gives the protein CASSETFAAGEHHEQYF.

This clone was observed a single time. This chain uses TRBV5-5 with TRBJ2-7; no clear D. Trimming took 5 bases from V and 5 from J, leaving 20 bases between them. The CDR3 contains 15 residues. Per the germline V gene, CDR1 is SGHKS and CDR2 is YYEKEE (reference sequence). Here the CDR3 DNA reads TGTGCCAGCAGTAAGGCAGCCGTAAGGGCCCACGAGCAGTACTTC. It codes for CASSKAAVRAHEQYF.

CDR3: CASSNYRDRSSYEQYF. In DNA form, the CDR3 reads TGTGCCAGTAGTAACTACCGGGACAGGAGCTCCTACGAGCAGTACTTC. The chain uses TRBV19 and TRBJ2-7, with 8 bases identical to TRBD1. V was pared by 4 bases and J by 0 bases, with 8 bases of the junction left unmatched. The V gene's germline CDR1 is LNHDA and CDR2 SQIVND (reference sequence). This CDR3 spans 16 amino acids.

The chain has TRBV9 and TRBJ1-1, with D hard to call. This CDR3 comprises 17 residues. CDR1 and CDR2 from the germline V gene are SGDLS and YYNGEE. V lost 3 bases to trimming and J lost 0 bases, with 18 bases between them. As DNA, the CDR3 is TGTGCCAGCAGCGCGCTAAAGGGCGTACCCATGAACACTGAAGCTTTCTTT. It translates to CASSALKGVPMNTEAFF.

The chain employs TRBV5-1 and TRBJ1-2; D remains ambiguous. The CDR3 consists of 11 residues. Trimming left V 0 bases short and J 7 bases short, with 4 bases between. Germline CDR1 is SGHRS and CDR2 is YFSETQ. The DNA of the CDR3 is TGCGCCAGCAGCTTGGATTCTGGCTACACCTTC. Its translation is CASSLDSGYTF.

The V call is TRBV10-2, the J call TRBJ2-7, with a possible D match to TRBD1 (5 bases). V was shortened by 4 bases and J by 1 base, with 8 bases between the two germline ends. The germline V gene encodes CDR1 WSHSY and CDR2 SAAADI. The CDR3 loop spans 13 amino acids. The CDR3 protein is CASSGQGSYEQYF. The CDR3 DNA reads as TGCGCCAGCAGTGGTCAGGGATCCTACGAGCAGTACTTC.

Only one count was recorded for this clone. The J gene is TRBJ2-7, the V gene TRBV10-1; 9 bases line up with TRBD2. This CDR3 is 13 amino acids long. Trimming at V came to 6 bases and at J to 5 bases, leaving 5 bases not matched to a gene. Germline CDR1 and CDR2: WNHNN and SYGVQD (reference sequence). The chain's CDR3 is CASSLTSGNEQYF. CDR3 sequence (DNA): TGCGCCAGCAGCCTGACTAGCGGTAACGAGCAGTACTTC.

This chain links TRBV27 with TRBJ2-7; 7 nucleotides align to TRBD2. The junction had 4 bases not matched to a gene; V was cut back by 4 bases and J by 1 base. This CDR3 region has 14 residues. Germline CDR1 is MNHEY and CDR2 is SMNVEV (reference sequence). CDR3 in amino acids: CASSYRGGSYEQYF. The CDR3, as DNA: TGTGCCAGCAGTTACCGCGGGGGATCCTACGAGCAGTACTTC.

This clone was seen just once. Different DNA sequences within this sample yield the same CDR3. The rearrangement joins TRBV6-1 to TRBJ2-7, with TRBD1 matching over 8 bases. J was trimmed by 4 bases and V by 5 bases; bases with no gene match: 4. CDR1 is MNHNS and CDR2 is SASEGT in the germline V gene. The CDR3 length is 13 residues. CDR3 in DNA: TGTGCCAGCAGTCCGGGACAGGTGTACGAGCAGTACTTC. Its translation: CASSPGQVYEQYF.

The chain combines TRBV28 with TRBJ2-1; TRBD1 matches 10 bases. Germline trimming cut 6 bases from V and 0 bases from J; bases unmatched to any gene: 5. Germline values: CDR1 MDHEN, CDR2 SYDVKM. The CDR3 length is 16 residues. The chain's CDR3 is CASSFDRGRSYNEQFF. The CDR3 DNA sequence: TGTGCCAGCAGCTTCGACAGGGGGCGCTCCTACAATGAGCAGTTCTTC. The variable domain in full, with the rest retrieved from reference TRBV28 and TRBJ2-1, is DVKVTQSSRYLVKRTGEKVFLECVQDMDHENMFWYRQDPGLGLRLIYFSYDVKMKEKGDIPEGYSVSREKKERFSLILESASTNQTSMYLCASSFDRGRSYNEQFFGPGTRLTVL.

This clone was counted once. This chain links TRBV14 with TRBJ2-7; D gene uncertain. The germline gives CDR1 SGHDN, CDR2 FVKESK. V was trimmed by 4 bases and J by 0 bases, leaving 10 bases between them. This CDR3 is 14 amino acids long. The CDR3 region is CASSPTVGSYEQYF. CDR3 bases: TGTGCCAGCAGCCCGACCGTGGGCTCCTACGAGCAGTACTTC.

This clone was recorded only once. The chain employs TRBV7-6 and TRBJ2-7, with D perhaps matching TRBD1 (6 bases). CDR3 length equals 16 residues. The germline V and J ends were trimmed by 5 bases and 3 bases, with 20 bases remaining between them. Germline V CDR1 and CDR2: SGHVS, FNYEAQ. This CDR3 reads CASSPRENREVYEQYF. The CDR3 coding sequence is TGTGCCAGCAGCCCCCGGGAAAACAGGGAAGTCTACGAGCAGTACTTC.

The chain's CDR3 is CASSQIAGGRNEQFF. The CDR3 DNA reads TGTGCCAGCAGCCAGATAGCGGGAGGGCGTAATGAGCAGTTCTTC. The gene calls are TRBV7-2 and TRBJ2-1; 11 bases align to TRBD2. The CDR3 consists of 15 residues. Trimming took 5 bases from V and 7 from J; bases not matched to a gene: 7. CDR1 is SGHTA, CDR2 FQGNSA, per germline.

The chain uses TRBV19 and TRBJ2-3; D perhaps matches TRBD1 (5 bases). This CDR3 is built from 14 residues. Germline values: CDR1 LNHDA, CDR2 SQIVND (reference sequence). V was pared by 5 bases and J by 4 bases, with 13 bases between. The chain's CDR3 is CASSPRARADTQYF. The CDR3 nucleotides are TGTGCCAGTAGTCCCCGGGCCAGGGCAGATACGCAGTATTTT.

This rearrangement joins TRBV14 to TRBJ2-2; D gene uncertain. Trimming stripped 4 bases from V and 5 bases from J, with 5 bases between. The CDR3 contains 12 residues. Germline lookup yields CDR1 SGHDN and CDR2 FVKESK. In DNA form, the CDR3 reads TGTGCCAGCAGCCGGGCGACCGGGGAGCTGTTTTTT. Protein sequence: CASSRATGELFF. The variable domain in full, completed from reference TRBV14 and TRBJ2-2, reads EAGVTQFPSHSVIEKGQTVTLRCDPISGHDNLYWYRRVMGKEIKFLLHFVKESKQDESGMPNNRFLAERTGGTYSTLKVQPAELEDSGVYFCASSRATGELFFGEGSRLTVL.

The V call is TRBV30, the J call TRBJ2-4; 9 nucleotides agree with TRBD2. Per germline, CDR1 GTSNPN and CDR2 SVGIG (reference sequence). The CDR3 runs 22 residues. V lost 2 bases and J lost 0; bases outside the gene matches: 23. The CDR3 loop reads CAWSLSTAASGVPLLAKNIQYF. The DNA of the CDR3 is TGTGCCTGGAGTCTTTCTACCGCGGCTAGCGGGGTCCCATTACTAGCCAAAAACATTCAGTACTTC.

J is TRBJ2-2 and V is TRBV27, with D maybe TRBD1 (6 bases). Between the trimmed V and J ends, which lost 5 bases and 3 bases, there was a span of 16 bases. In germline, CDR1 is MNHEY, CDR2 SMNVEV (reference sequence). This CDR3 has 16 residues. In DNA, the CDR3 is TGTGCCAGCAGTCCGTCGGGCGGACAGTACACCGGGGAGCTGTTTTTT. This translates into CASSPSGGQYTGELFF.

The V call is TRBV5-1, the J call TRBJ2-7; 11 bases align to TRBD1. Trimming took 3 bases from V and 8 from J; bases not matched to a gene: 7. The length of the CDR3 is 14 residues. Germline V gene lookup returns CDR1 SGHRS and CDR2 YFSETQ. This CDR3 reads CASSSGTGGFQQYF. CDR3 coding DNA: TGCGCCAGCAGCTCCGGGACAGGGGGGTTTCAGCAGTACTTC.

In nucleotides, the CDR3 is TGTGCCACCGGGGAGGGGAGCTCCTACAATGAGCAGTTCTTC. Amino acids: CATGEGSSYNEQFF. This chain connects TRBV19 to TRBJ2-1; TRBD2 matches at 7 bases. The V and J ends lost 10 bases and 0 bases, in that order; junction bases with no gene match: 6. This CDR3 has 14 amino acids. Germline V gives CDR1 LNHDA, CDR2 SQIVND (reference sequence).

This chain links TRBV5-1 with TRBJ2-3; possible D gene TRBD2, 8 bases. Trimming cost V 3 bases and J 10 bases, with 30 bases left between them. CDR3 length: 18 residues. Germline assignment: CDR1 SGHRS and CDR2 YFSETQ. CDR3 in DNA: TGCGCCAGCAGCTCCCCGGGAGGGGGCAGGGGGGCCCTCCGGCCGCAGTATTTT. Protein sequence: CASSSPGGGRGALRPQYF.

This chain links TRBV28 with TRBJ1-1, with 9 bases fitting TRBD1. The CDR3 has 17 amino acids. V dropped 2 bases and J dropped 4; count of bases not matched to a gene: 11. The germline V gene has CDR1 MDHEN and CDR2 SYDVKM. The CDR3, as DNA: TGTGCCAGCAGTTTAGGAGGAGGACAGGGGTCCCTCACTGAAGCTTTCTTT. Its translation is CASSLGGGQGSLTEAFF.

V usage is TRBV7-9 and J usage is TRBJ2-3, with D possibly matching TRBD2 (6 bases). Trimming shortened V by 2 bases and J by 2 bases, and 14 bases separated the two germline ends. The CDR3 has 16 residues. Germline V lookup: CDR1 SEHNR, CDR2 FQNEAQ (reference sequence). The CDR3: CASSLPVRDPTDTQYF. In nucleotides, the CDR3 is TGTGCCAGCAGCTTACCCGTGCGGGACCCCACAGATACGCAGTATTTT.

The V call is TRBV6-5, the J call TRBJ1-1, with 9 bases fitting TRBD1. From germline, CDR1 is MNHEY and CDR2 SVGAGI. The CDR3 loop spans 16 amino acids. Unmatched junction bases numbered 7, after V lost 0 bases and J lost 5 bases. The CDR3 DNA follows: TGTGCCAGCAGTTACTCGATGGGACAGGGATTGACTGAAGCTTTCTTT. It is translated as CASSYSMGQGLTEAFF.

The V gene is TRBV27, the J gene TRBJ1-2; TRBD1 might be the D (5 bases). CDR3 size: 14 residues. Germline V gene data show CDR1 as MNHEY and CDR2 as SMNVEV (reference sequence). V gave up 1 base and J gave up 3 bases, with 9 bases separating them. The CDR3 spells CASSLWGPDYGYTF. CDR3 DNA sequence: TGTGCCAGCAGTTTATGGGGCCCAGACTATGGCTACACCTTC.